A single sample is the source of the 29 T cell receptor beta chains below, sequenced in a study of CD8+ T cells in alopecia areata. Reverse transcription of extracted RNA yielded cDNA, which provided the sequencing template. Some clones are missing from TCRdb's copy, which holds only in-frame ones; the method was immunoSEQ multiplex PCR. Of around 200,000 clones in the sample, 64% were seen once. The treatment here: oral pan-JAK inhibitor, 5-10 mg twice daily. Material: CD4+ T cells sorted from blood, obtained at week 4, from a patient treated with tofacitinib. The source of these receptors is a human donor with alopecia areata.

The sample holds a few counts of this clone. The chain carries TRBV7-2 and TRBJ2-1; 7 nucleotides agree with TRBD1. Germline CDR1 reads SGHTA; CDR2 reads FQGNSA. The CDR3 is 15 residues long. J was trimmed by 4 bases and V by 4 bases; bases with no gene match: 7. The CDR3 is CASSSDRERYNEQFF. The CDR3 DNA reads as TGTGCCAGCAGCTCAGACAGGGAAAGGTACAATGAGCAGTTCTTC.

The chain employs TRBV7-2 and TRBJ1-2; no reliable D call. The germline gives CDR1 SGHTA, CDR2 FQGNSA. V lost 4 bases, J lost 6 bases, and 18 bases lay in between. The CDR3 covers 15 residues. CDR3 in DNA: TGTGCCAGCAGCTCCCCGATAGGGCACGGCGATGGCTACACCTTC. Translating gives CASSSPIGHGDGYTF.

V is TRBV6-6 and J is TRBJ2-7, with D perhaps matching TRBD1 (6 bases). The CDR3 spans 16 residues. Germline-derived CDR1 and CDR2 are MNHNY and SVGAGI (reference sequence). The V end lost 5 bases, the J end lost 0 bases, and 17 bases lay between the germline ends. This CDR3 is CASSPGTLRSSYEQYF. The CDR3 DNA reads as TGTGCCAGCAGTCCCGGGACACTCAGGAGCTCCTACGAGCAGTACTTC.

The rearrangement links TRBV5-1 to TRBJ2-4; TRBD1 aligns across 11 bases. Trimming cost V 4 bases and J 9 bases; bases outside gene matches: 6. This CDR3 comprises 14 residues. The V gene's germline CDR1 is SGHRS and CDR2 YFSETQ. CDR3 sequence reads: CASSLGQGDAIQYF. CDR3 coding DNA: TGCGCCAGCAGCCTGGGACAGGGGGATGCCATTCAGTACTTC.

The chain recombines TRBV27 with TRBJ1-1; TRBD1 matches at 8 bases. J gave up 3 bases and V 3 bases, and 3 bases lay outside the gene matches. The CDR3 covers 14 residues. CDR1 is MNHEY, CDR2 SMNVEV, per germline (reference sequence). In DNA, the CDR3 is TGTGCCAGCAGTTTCAGGGGGCCGGACACTGAAGCTTTCTTT. Its translation is CASSFRGPDTEAFF.

V usage is TRBV27 and J usage is TRBJ2-5; 8 positions agree with TRBD1. V gave up 5 bases and J gave up 9 bases; unmatched junction bases: 5. Germline V gene data show CDR1 as MNHEY and CDR2 as SMNVEV (reference sequence). CDR3 length: 12 amino acids. Here the CDR3 DNA reads TGTGCCAGCAGTGAGACAGGGGAAGCCCAGTACTTC. This encodes CASSETGEAQYF.

The V and J genes are TRBV29-1 and TRBJ2-5, with unresolved D. CDR3 length: 12 amino acids. Germline V lookup: CDR1 SQVTM, CDR2 ANQGSEA. Trimming took 4 bases from V and 0 from J, leaving 6 bases between them. As DNA, the CDR3 is TGCAGCGTTGCATTGTACCAAGAGACCCAGTACTTC. It encodes CSVALYQETQYF.

V usage is TRBV7-2 and J usage is TRBJ1-3; D unresolved. The V gene's germline CDR1 is SGHTA and CDR2 FQGNSA. V was pared by 5 bases and J by 2 bases, with 10 bases between. The length of the CDR3 is 14 residues. The chain's CDR3 is CASSQGGTGNTIYF. The DNA for the CDR3 is TGTGCCAGCAGCCAAGGAGGCACTGGAAACACCATATATTTT.

The rearrangement joins TRBV21-1 to TRBJ2-3; the D call in the table, TRBD2, was not verified against the DNA. TRBV21-1 is a known pseudogene. This CDR3 comprises 18 residues. CDR3 DNA: TGTGCCAGCAGCAAAGCGGAGCGGGGGGGTCATATCACAGATACGCAGTATTTT. Protein sequence: CASSKAERGGHITDTQYF.

The genes are TRBV29-1 and TRBJ2-7, with D perhaps TRBD1 (6 bases). There are 12 residues in the CDR3. Germline V CDR1 and CDR2: SQVTM, ANQGSEA. Trimming pared 7 bases from V and 5 bases from J, leaving 15 bases between. The CDR3 region has the DNA TGCAGCGCCGAAAGGGCAGGGGACGAGCAGTACTTC. This translates into CSAERAGDEQYF.

This chain links TRBV6-1 with TRBJ2-3; 7 bases align to TRBD2. V lost 6 bases and J lost 13; bases outside the gene matches: 13. Germline CDR1 is MNHNS and CDR2 is SASEGT. The CDR3 has 13 amino acids. The DNA for the CDR3 is TGTGCCAGCAGCTTCGGGGGGACGGGCTTTGAGTATTTT. Translated: CASSFGGTGFEYF.

The chain's CDR3 is CASSSGTGFTYNSPLHF. In DNA form, the CDR3 reads TGTGCCAGCAGCTCCGGGACAGGGTTCACCTATAATTCACCCCTCCACTTT. The gene calls are TRBV7-2 and TRBJ1-6; 9 positions agree with TRBD1. The germline CDR1 and CDR2 sequences are SGHTA and FQGNSA. The CDR3 extends over 17 amino acids. The V gene end was trimmed by 4 bases and the J gene end by 2 bases; junction bases not matched to a gene: 6.

The chain couples TRBV18 to TRBJ2-1, with no clear D. V lost 2 bases and J lost 8, with 13 bases in between. CDR1 is KGHSH and CDR2 is LQKENI in the germline V gene. This CDR3 has 14 amino acids. CDR3 DNA: TGTGCCAGCTCACCAGCATTATCATCTGATGAGCAGTTCTTC. This gives the protein CASSPALSSDEQFF.

The chain couples TRBV29-1 to TRBJ1-2; D perhaps matches TRBD1 (5 bases). The CDR3 runs to 15 residues. The germline V gene has CDR1 SQVTM and CDR2 ANQGSEA. The V end lost 0 bases, the J end lost 5 bases, and 16 bases lay between the germline ends. CDR3 protein: CSVEDRGAPAYGYTF. The DNA for the CDR3 is TGCAGCGTTGAAGATCGAGGGGCGCCTGCTTATGGCTACACCTTC.

In the case of this clone: At one end, the junction sequence differs from germline, possibly due to a read error. The chain recombines TRBV7-7 with TRBJ2-5; perhaps TRBD1 as D (5 bases). The germline CDR1 and CDR2 sequences are SSHAT and FNYEAQ (reference sequence). The CDR3 extends over 14 amino acids. Written as DNA, the CDR3 is TGTGCTAGCAGCTTAAGTCAGGGCCAAGAGACCCAGTACTTC. Its protein is CASSLSQGQETQYF.

This chain links TRBV2 with TRBJ2-5; possibly TRBD2 for D (5 bases). This CDR3 has 13 amino acids. Germline V lookup: CDR1 SNHLY, CDR2 FYNNEI. With 4 bases removed from V and 5 bases from J, the gap between germline ends came to 11 bases. CDR3 DNA: TGTGCCAGCAGTGTTGAGGGAACGGAGACCCAGTACTTC. Its protein product is CASSVEGTETQYF.

Comment on this clone: The junction departs from the called germline gene at one end, perhaps through a read error. Other DNA sequences in the same sample also yield this CDR3. DNA of the CDR3: TGTGCCAGCAGCTCTAGCAGAGATACGCAGTATTTT. This sequence encodes CASSSSRDTQYF. This chain links TRBV7-2 with TRBJ2-3, with TRBD2 as a possible D gene (5 bases). The CDR3 consists of 12 residues. The V gene's germline CDR1 is SGHTA and CDR2 FQGNSA.

The rearrangement joins TRBV30 to TRBJ1-6, with TRBD1 as a possible D gene (5 bases). The CDR3 spans 13 residues. Per the germline V gene, CDR1 is GTSNPN and CDR2 is SVGIG (reference sequence). V lost 2 bases to trimming and J lost 14 bases, with 16 bases between them. The CDR3 nucleotides read TGTGCCTGGAGTCTGACGACAGCCAACACCCTCCACTTT. This gives the protein CAWSLTTANTLHF.

This sequence joins TRBV30 and TRBJ1-1, with D possibly being TRBD1 (6 bases). Trimming removed 3 bases from V and 3 bases from J, with 17 bases in between. CDR1 GTSNPN and CDR2 SVGIG come from the germline V gene (reference sequence). The CDR3 contains 15 residues. In nucleotides, the CDR3 is TGTGCCTGGAGACCGACAGGCCTGCGGGACACTGAAGCTTTCTTT. Its protein product is CAWRPTGLRDTEAFF.

The chain joins TRBV6-5 to TRBJ2-7, with D unclear. Germline V gene lookup returns CDR1 MNHEY and CDR2 SVGAGI. V gave up 5 bases and J gave up 6 bases, with 8 bases separating them. CDR3 size: 11 residues. CDR3 DNA sequence: TGTGCCAGCAGTCGGGCAGGCGAGCAGTACTTC. This sequence encodes CASSRAGEQYF.

The V and J genes are TRBV20-1 and TRBJ1-6; 8 nucleotides agree with TRBD1. Per the germline V gene, CDR1 is DFQATT and CDR2 is SNEGSKA (reference sequence). The junction had 3 bases not matched to a gene; V was cut back by 3 bases and J by 14 bases. The CDR3 totals 11 residues. This chain's CDR3 is CSARAGGSLHF. In DNA, the CDR3 is TGCAGTGCTAGGGCAGGGGGCTCCCTCCACTTT.

There are a few counts of this clone. This chain connects TRBV29-1 to TRBJ1-2, with TRBD1 as a possible D gene (6 bases). Germline lookup yields CDR1 SQVTM and CDR2 ANQGSEA. There are 11 residues in the CDR3. V was trimmed by 7 bases and J by 3 bases, leaving 9 bases between them. CDR3 amino acids: CSAGDDYGYTF. In DNA form, the CDR3 reads TGCAGCGCAGGGGATGACTATGGCTACACCTTC.

The table lists this clone with a few counts. At the DNA level, this CDR3 is encoded by other sequences in the same sample as well. V and J are TRBV7-9 and TRBJ2-5; possibly TRBD1 for D (5 bases). Germline values: CDR1 SEHNR, CDR2 FQNEAQ (reference sequence). V lost 2 bases and J lost 5, with 12 bases in between. This CDR3 has 14 residues. This chain's CDR3 is CASSLSGAGETQYF. CDR3 nucleotide sequence: TGTGCCAGCAGCTTAAGTGGTGCAGGGGAGACCCAGTACTTC.

This rearrangement joins TRBV7-8 to TRBJ2-5; D call uncertain. The germline V gene encodes CDR1 SGHVS and CDR2 FQNEAQ. V was trimmed by 5 bases and J by 1 base, leaving 11 bases between them. CDR3 length: 14 amino acids. CDR3 in amino acids: CASSPRTFQETQYF. The CDR3 DNA reads as TGTGCCAGCAGCCCCCGTACGTTCCAAGAGACCCAGTACTTC.

The V gene is TRBV5-1, the J gene TRBJ2-5; no definite D call. The CDR3 has 13 residues. The V and J ends lost 0 bases and 1 base respectively, with 4 bases between them. Per germline, CDR1 SGHRS and CDR2 YFSETQ. The CDR3 DNA is TGCGCCAGCAGCTTGGTGATCCAAGAGACCCAGTACTTC. Translating gives CASSLVIQETQYF.

This clone was seen only once. CDR3 coding DNA: TGCAGCGTTGGACAGGGGGCGCTTAATGGCTACACCTTC. Amino acids: CSVGQGALNGYTF. V is TRBV29-1 and J is TRBJ1-2, with 10 bases identical to TRBD1. The CDR3 has 13 amino acids. Germline loops: CDR1 SQVTM, CDR2 ANQGSEA. Trimming at V came to 4 bases and at J to 6 bases, leaving 5 bases not matched to a gene.

This clone was counted a single time. This chain connects TRBV7-9 to TRBJ2-7, with TRBD1 matching over 10 bases. Trimming at V came to 5 bases and at J to 3 bases, leaving 7 bases not matched to a gene. Germline V lookup: CDR1 SEHNR, CDR2 FQNEAQ (reference sequence). The CDR3 runs 15 residues. The DNA for the CDR3 is TGTGCCAGCAGCCTCGGGACAGGGGTTTTCTACGAGCAGTACTTC. As protein: CASSLGTGVFYEQYF.

V and J are TRBV7-2 and TRBJ1-2; D call uncertain. From germline, CDR1 is SGHTA and CDR2 FQGNSA. V dropped 0 bases and J dropped 5 bases, with 10 bases sitting between them. The CDR3 covers 14 residues. DNA of the CDR3: TGTGCCAGCAGCTTAGCATACGGAAGTTATGGCTACACCTTC. This gives the protein CASSLAYGSYGYTF.

The V gene is TRBV5-4, the J gene TRBJ2-4; 12 bases fit TRBD2. Germline trimming cut 1 base from V and 0 bases from J; bases unmatched to any gene: 5. Germline loops: CDR1 SGHNT, CDR2 YYREEE (reference sequence). The CDR3 is 18 amino acids. This CDR3 reads CASSLTSGGSLAKNIQYF. The CDR3 bases are TGTGCCAGCAGCTTGACTAGCGGGGGGTCGTTAGCCAAAAACATTCAGTACTTC.